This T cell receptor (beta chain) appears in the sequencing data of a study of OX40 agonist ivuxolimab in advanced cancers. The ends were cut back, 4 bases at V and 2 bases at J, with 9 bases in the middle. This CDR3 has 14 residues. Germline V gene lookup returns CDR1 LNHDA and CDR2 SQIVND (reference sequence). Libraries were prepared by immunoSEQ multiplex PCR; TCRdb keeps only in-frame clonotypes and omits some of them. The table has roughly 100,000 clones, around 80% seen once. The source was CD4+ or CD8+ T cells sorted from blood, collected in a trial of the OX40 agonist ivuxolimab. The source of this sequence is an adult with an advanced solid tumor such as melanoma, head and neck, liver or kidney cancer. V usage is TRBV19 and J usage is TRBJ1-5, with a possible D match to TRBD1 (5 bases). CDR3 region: CASSTGRGNQPQHF. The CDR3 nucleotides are TGTGCCAGTAGTACGGGACGAGGCAATCAGCCCCAGCATTTT.